This TCR beta chain stems from a study of T-cell memory formation after mild COVID-19. Study-level background: Largely, the TCR clusters proved donor specific.

This clonotype was observed a few times. As yet, its antigen is unknown. Study-level findings and limits: Researchers found some responding clones in pre-infection memory, a sign that cross-reactive memory joined. Clones that contracted clustered mainly in CM and EM if CD4+ and in EMRA if CD8+.

Each CDR3 protein is one row after TCRdb ran MiXCR on the 5' RACE reads. The sample has 210,000 or so distinct CDR3 sequences, approximately 20% seen once. Sequenced sample: PBMCs or a T cell subset sorted from them (not recorded which). The TCR originated in an adult woman who had mild COVID-19 (a few samples of this study predate the infection). Cell type and time point are not known.

CDR3 in amino acids: CASVQGNTGELFF. The CDR3 region has the DNA TGCGCCAGCGTACAGGGGAACACCGGGGAGCTGTTTTTT. V and J are TRBV5-1 and TRBJ2-2; maybe TRBD1 (6 bases). The CDR3 has 13 amino acids. The germline V and J ends were trimmed by 7 bases and 1 base, with 8 bases remaining between them. CDR1 and CDR2 from the germline V gene are SGHRS and YFSETQ.